This TCR beta chain emerged from a study of cytomegalovirus exposure and HLA in healthy donors. Study at large: Out of fewer than 500 genotyped donors, about 81% belonged to the Caucasian-associated ancestry cluster. Study-wide findings and caveats: The likely origin of a cluster of highly shared sequence variants was a sequencing artifact. TCR beta sequences reportedly predicted most subjects' HLA-A and HLA-B alleles accurately. Relative to the 666-donor mean, N-insertions were reportedly fewer in an Asian-associated ancestry cluster in a later analysis.

Turning to this clone: Its antigen is unidentified.

The CDR3 totals 16 residues. Per germline, CDR1 LGHNA and CDR2 YNFKEQ. PCR was performed using 60 Vbeta and 13 Jbeta primers. Produced via immunoSEQ multiplex PCR; TCRdb's table is partial and in-frame only. The top ten clones hold 4.9% of a sample with approximately 140,000 clones, over 60% of them seen once. The J gene is TRBJ2-5, the V gene TRBV4-2, with TRBD1 identical over 7 bases. The J call may be faulty, since TRBJ2-7 better matches the DNA end. This TCR came from a woman between 45 and 65 years old in good health and CMV-seronegative. The specimen sequenced was PBMCs. CDR3 DNA: TGTGCCAGCAGCCAGAGTTCAGGGGGATCCACCTACGAGCAGTACTTC. Its protein is CASSQSSGGSTYEQYF.